This TCR beta chain appears in the sequencing data of a study of T-cell memory formation after mild COVID-19. Study observations and caveats: Among CD4+ contracting clones, most were CM and EM, and CD8+ ones EMRA. SARS-CoV-2 specificity of second-wave clones peaking day 37 was unconfirmed. CD4/CD8 balance held among clones contracting day 15 to 85, and later expanders leaned CD4+.

Germline V gives CDR1 ENHRY, CDR2 SYGVKD. This CDR3 has 13 amino acids. The ends lost 6 bases at V and 9 bases at J; junction bases unmatched: 4. In the case of this clonotype: The antigen remains unidentified.

TCR alpha and TCR beta cDNA libraries carrying sample barcodes and UMIs were produced by 5'RACE using constant-segment primers. MiXCR, run by TCRdb on the 5' RACE reads, gives a single entry per CDR3 protein. The data hold about 560,000 distinct CDR3 sequences, with approximately 19% observed a single time. Sequencing input: PBMCs or a T cell subset sorted from them (not recorded which). The chain carries TRBV10-3 and TRBJ1-6; 8 nucleotides agree with TRBD1. The receptor was isolated from an adult woman who had mild COVID-19 (a few samples of this study predate the infection). Cell type and time point are not known. DNA for the CDR3: TGTGCCATCAGGGACAGGGTATCTTCACCCCTCCACTTT. Amino acids: CAIRDRVSSPLHF.